This T cell receptor beta chain is from a study of T-cell reconstitution after alpha-beta-depleted transplantation in children. Notes on the study in general: At around two months after transplant, the alpha-beta T cells were reportedly derived from several hundred expanded clones that came from non-depleted graft cells. Surviving recipient T cells and thymic progenitors accounted for the high day-60 TCRbeta diversity observed in some patients. Most T-cell counts and diversity one year after the transplant came from T cells that were newly produced.

About this clonotype: Antigen: not known.

Germline CDR1 and CDR2: MGHDK and SYGVNS. V was cut by 4 bases and J by 4 bases, with 13 bases left in between. The CDR3 totals 14 residues. Unique molecular identifiers were used to barcode this TCRbeta library. TCRdb independently ran MiXCR on the PCR reads; one entry per CDR3 protein. This sample has 450,000 to 600,000 distinct CDR3 sequences; roughly 13% occur once, and the top ten carry about 2%. The specimen comprised PBMCs, mostly from graft donor cells, sampled 360 days after TCRalphabeta/CD19-depleted stem cell transplant. The V call is TRBV25-1, the J call TRBJ2-5; D remains ambiguous. This TCR was sampled from a male patient younger than 18 who had a stem cell transplant for acute myeloid leukemia, so the T cells may come from the graft donor. The CDR3 sequence: CASSAPQHPETQYF. The DNA for the CDR3 is TGTGCCAGCAGTGCCCCACAGCACCCAGAGACCCAGTACTTC.